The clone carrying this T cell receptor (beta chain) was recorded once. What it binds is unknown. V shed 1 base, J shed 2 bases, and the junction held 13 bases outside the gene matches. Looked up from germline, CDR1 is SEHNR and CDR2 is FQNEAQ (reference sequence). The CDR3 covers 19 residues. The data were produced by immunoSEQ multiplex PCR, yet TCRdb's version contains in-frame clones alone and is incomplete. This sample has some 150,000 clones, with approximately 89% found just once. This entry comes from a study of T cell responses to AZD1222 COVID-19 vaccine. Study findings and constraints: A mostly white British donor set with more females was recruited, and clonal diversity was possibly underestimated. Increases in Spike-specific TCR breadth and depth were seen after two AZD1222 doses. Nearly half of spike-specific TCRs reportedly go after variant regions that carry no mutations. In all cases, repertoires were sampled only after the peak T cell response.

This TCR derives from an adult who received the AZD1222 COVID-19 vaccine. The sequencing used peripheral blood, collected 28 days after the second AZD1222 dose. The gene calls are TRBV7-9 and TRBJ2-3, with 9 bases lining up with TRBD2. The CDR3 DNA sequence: TGTGCCAGCAGCTTAGGGTTCCCTAGCGGGAAACTTTTCACAGATACGCAGTATTTT. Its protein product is CASSLGFPSGKLFTDTQYF. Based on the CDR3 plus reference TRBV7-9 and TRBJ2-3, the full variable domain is DTGVSQNPRHKITKRGQNVTFRCDPISEHNRLYWYRQTLGQGPEFLTYFQNEAQLEKSRLLSDRFSAERPKGSFSTLEIQRTEQGDSAMYLCASSLGFPSGKLFTDTQYFGPGTRLTVL.